Presented here are 20 T cell receptor beta chains from one specimen sequenced in a study of control samples from healthy donors and cancer patients. Assay used: immunoSEQ multiplex PCR; TCRdb lists only in-frame clones, some missing. The sample shows just under 80,000 clones, about 90% of them seen only once. The sequencing input was PBMCs. The source is a woman aged 55-69 years with head and neck cancer.

There are a few counts of this clone. This sequence joins TRBV19 and TRBJ1-5, with 7 bases aligning to TRBD1. After removal of 9 bases from V and 7 bases from J, the junction contained 12 bases not matched to a gene. The CDR3 length is 14 residues. Germline CDR1 LNHDA, CDR2 SQIVND (reference sequence). The chain's CDR3 is CASNVQGVGQPQHF. CDR3 nucleotide sequence: TGTGCCAGCAACGTTCAGGGGGTCGGGCAGCCCCAGCATTTT.

The gene calls are TRBV18 and TRBJ2-1; TRBD2 agrees at 8 bases. Germline loops: CDR1 KGHSH, CDR2 LQKENI. The CDR3 has 17 residues. The junction had 5 bases not matched to a gene; V was cut back by 1 base and J by 0 bases. The CDR3 DNA is TGTGCCAGCTCACCACGAGCGGGGGCCTCCTCCTACAATGAGCAGTTCTTC. It specifies CASSPRAGASSYNEQFF.

This chain connects TRBV6-4 to TRBJ2-3; 7 bases map to TRBD2. The CDR3 runs to 16 residues. Germline V gives CDR1 MRHNA, CDR2 SNTAGT. J lost 3 bases, V lost 0 bases, and 6 bases had no gene match. The CDR3 reads CASSDSTGGGTDTQYF. CDR3 coding DNA: TGTGCCAGCAGTGACTCAACGGGAGGAGGAACAGATACGCAGTATTTT.

The V and J genes are TRBV15 and TRBJ2-3; no firm D call. The germline gives CDR1 LNHNV, CDR2 YYDKDF (reference sequence). V was cut by 0 bases and J by 2 bases, with 6 bases left in between. CDR3 length equals 14 residues. CDR3 nucleotide sequence: TGTGCCACCAGCAGAGATCTAAACACAGATACGCAGTATTTT. It translates to CATSRDLNTDTQYF.

The chain joins TRBV14 to TRBJ2-3, with 7 bases lining up with TRBD1. The CDR3 runs to 15 residues. Germline CDR1 SGHDN, CDR2 FVKESK. The ends lost 1 base at V and 7 bases at J; junction bases unmatched: 8. As DNA, the CDR3 is TGTGCCAGCAGCCAAGGGAACAGGGGCGGATATACGCAGTATTTT. Amino acid sequence: CASSQGNRGGYTQYF. Based on the CDR3 plus reference TRBV14 and TRBJ2-3, the full variable domain is EAGVTQFPSHSVIEKGQTVTLRCDPISGHDNLYWYRRVMGKEIKFLLHFVKESKQDESGMPNNRFLAERTGGTYSTLKVQPAELEDSGVYFCASSQGNRGGYTQYFGPGTRLTVL.

The CDR3 bases are TGTGCCAGCAGTAGCAGGGACACCCCTTGGAATGAGCAGTTCTTC. It encodes CASSSRDTPWNEQFF. This chain uses TRBV25-1 with TRBJ2-1; possibly TRBD1 for D (6 bases). The germline V gene has CDR1 MGHDK and CDR2 SYGVNS. This CDR3 spans 15 amino acids. Trimming removed 5 bases from V and 7 bases from J, with 18 bases in between.

The V and J genes are TRBV28 and TRBJ2-3; D ambiguous. In germline, CDR1 is MDHEN, CDR2 SYDVKM. V was cut by 5 bases and J by 0 bases, with 6 bases left in between. There are 13 residues in the CDR3. The CDR3 loop is CASSMTSTDTQYF. The CDR3 nucleotides read TGTGCCAGCAGTATGACCAGCACAGATACGCAGTATTTT.

The rearrangement joins TRBV18 to TRBJ1-1; unclear D gene. The CDR3 length is 14 residues. V lost 7 bases to trimming and J lost 0 bases, with 12 bases between them. The germline CDR1 and CDR2 sequences are KGHSH and LQKENI. CDR3 sequence (DNA): TGTGCCAGCTACCGGTCAGAAATGAACACTGAAGCTTTCTTT. Protein sequence: CASYRSEMNTEAFF.

The rearrangement uses TRBV24-1 and TRBJ2-2, with TRBD2 identical over 8 bases. Per germline, CDR1 KGHDR and CDR2 SFDVKD. The CDR3 is made up of 17 amino acids. J was trimmed by 6 bases and V by 4 bases; bases with no gene match: 12. The CDR3 loop is CATSDLRAGVKPGELFF. CDR3 coding DNA: TGTGCCACCAGTGACCTGAGAGCGGGAGTCAAACCCGGGGAGCTGTTTTTT.

CDR3 region: CASSSWGISYEQYF. As DNA, the CDR3 is TGTGCCAGCAGTTCGTGGGGGATTTCATACGAGCAGTACTTC. This rearrangement joins TRBV28 to TRBJ2-7, with D perhaps given as TRBD1 or TRBD2 (5 bases each). V lost 4 bases and J lost 4, with 14 bases in between. CDR1 is MDHEN, CDR2 SYDVKM, per germline. This CDR3 is built from 14 residues.

This chain links TRBV6-5 with TRBJ2-3; D call uncertain. Trimming shortened V by 0 bases and J by 3 bases, and 13 bases separated the two germline ends. The CDR3 is made up of 16 amino acids. Germline V gene sequence: CDR1 MNHEY, CDR2 SVGAGI. CDR3 amino acids: CASSYSSWTVTDTQYF. The DNA of the CDR3 is TGTGCCAGCAGTTACTCGTCTTGGACCGTTACAGATACGCAGTATTTT.

The V call is TRBV25-1, the J call TRBJ2-7, with D unresolved. This CDR3 has 14 amino acids. Germline CDR1 and CDR2: MGHDK and SYGVNS. V lost 6 bases to trimming and J lost 6 bases, with 18 bases between them. This CDR3 is CASSMALPAAEQYF. The CDR3 coding sequence is TGTGCCAGCAGCATGGCCCTGCCGGCCGCCGAGCAGTACTTC.

This chain joins TRBV29-1 and TRBJ2-1; D perhaps matches TRBD2 (5 bases). The germline V gene has CDR1 SQVTM and CDR2 ANQGSEA. Trimming cost V 7 bases and J 6 bases, with 19 bases left between them. The CDR3 is 14 residues long. CDR3 residues: CSAKGSWAGNEQFF. CDR3 nucleotides: TGCAGCGCGAAGGGCTCCTGGGCGGGCAATGAGCAGTTCTTC.

The chain uses TRBV6-5 and TRBJ1-2, with D possibly TRBD1 on 5 matching bases. Germline V gene sequence: CDR1 MNHEY, CDR2 SVGAGI. This CDR3 has 15 amino acids. V lost 2 bases to trimming and J lost 7 bases, with 17 bases between them. The chain's CDR3 is CASSYAAGPRGGYTF. The CDR3 bases are TGTGCCAGCAGTTACGCTGCAGGGCCCCGCGGTGGCTACACCTTC.

The chain combines TRBV18 with TRBJ2-1; D call uncertain. From germline, CDR1 is KGHSH and CDR2 LQKENI. Trimming took off 3 bases at V and 10 bases at J, with 10 bases between the two ends. The CDR3 is made up of 12 amino acids. The CDR3 loop reads CASSPPTQEQFF. DNA of the CDR3: TGTGCCAGCTCACCTCCGACACAAGAGCAGTTCTTC.

The chain employs TRBV5-1 and TRBJ2-3; maybe TRBD1 (6 bases). Trimming took off 4 bases at V and 1 base at J, with 16 bases between the two ends. Germline V CDR1 and CDR2: SGHRS, YFSETQ. The CDR3 sequence is 16 residues long. CDR3 sequence reads: CASSEFPGAGTDTQYF. As DNA, the CDR3 is TGCGCCAGCAGCGAATTCCCAGGGGCGGGCACAGATACGCAGTATTTT. Drawing the rest from reference TRBV5-1 and TRBJ2-3, the complete variable domain is KAGVTQTPRYLIKTRGQQVTLSCSPISGHRSVSWYQQTPGQGLQFLFEYFSETQRNKGNFPGRFSGRQFSNSRSEMNVSTLELGDSALYLCASSEFPGAGTDTQYFGPGTRLTVL.

The chain combines TRBV5-6 with TRBJ1-6, with 9 bases that match TRBD1. Trimming took 4 bases from V and 5 from J; bases not matched to a gene: 4. Per the germline V gene, CDR1 is SGHDT and CDR2 is YYEEEE. This CDR3 has 15 amino acids. CDR3 sequence: CASSRWDRDNSPLHF. The CDR3 DNA reads as TGTGCCAGCAGCCGCTGGGACAGGGATAATTCACCCCTCCACTTT.

V is TRBV29-1 and J is TRBJ1-1; D gene uncertain. Germline V lookup: CDR1 SQVTM, CDR2 ANQGSEA. The germline V and J ends were trimmed by 4 bases and 2 bases, with 8 bases remaining between them. The CDR3 length is 12 residues. This CDR3 is CSVASTNTEAFF. The CDR3 coding sequence is TGCAGCGTTGCCAGCACTAACACTGAAGCTTTCTTT. The variable domain in full, completed from reference TRBV29-1 and TRBJ1-1, reads SAVISQKPSRDICQRGTSLTIQCQVDSQVTMMFWYRQQPGQSLTLIATANQGSEATYESGFVIDKFPISRPNLTFSTLTVSNMSPEDSSIYLCSVASTNTEAFFGQGTRLTVV.

The rearrangement joins TRBV9 to TRBJ2-1; TRBD2 aligns across 8 bases. The J segment lost 4 bases and the V segment lost 3 bases, leaving 6 bases of the junction unmatched. CDR1 and CDR2 (germline): SGDLS, YYNGEE. The CDR3 length is 15 residues. The CDR3 sequence: CASSGLAGWYNEQFF. CDR3 sequence (DNA): TGTGCCAGCAGCGGGTTAGCGGGATGGTACAATGAGCAGTTCTTC.

V gene TRBV27 combines with J gene TRBJ2-3; 7 bases line up with TRBD1. The J segment lost 3 bases and the V segment lost 6 bases, leaving 12 bases of the junction unmatched. The CDR3 has 16 residues. The germline V gene encodes CDR1 MNHEY and CDR2 SMNVEV (reference sequence). The CDR3 region has the DNA TGTGCCAGCAGCACACTTCCGGGACAGAGAACAGATACGCAGTATTTT. This encodes CASSTLPGQRTDTQYF.